The present TCR beta chain was sequenced within a study of T cell repertoires in cytomegalovirus infection. This clonotype has at least ten counts. The antigen is not known. Study conclusions and caveats: The ex vivo response showed dominance by HLA-C-restricted CMV-specific TCR beta clonotypes.

TCRdb reanalysed the reads using MiXCR and keeps one entry per CDR3 protein. This table has about 740,000 distinct CDR3 sequences, roughly 36% appearing once. The clonotype originates from a human donor in good health (CMV status not recorded). Some clones in this sample may be carry-over from other donors' samples. Sequences were obtained from PBMCs.

The CDR3 coding sequence is TGTGCCAGCAGCTTAGGACAGGGGGCATGGTATGGCTACACCTTC. Amino acid sequence: CASSLGQGAWYGYTF. V is TRBV7-2 and J is TRBJ1-2; 10 nucleotides match TRBD1. Germline trimming cut 1 base from V and 5 bases from J; bases unmatched to any gene: 4. The CDR3 is 15 residues long. Germline CDR1 and CDR2: SGHTA and FQGNSA.